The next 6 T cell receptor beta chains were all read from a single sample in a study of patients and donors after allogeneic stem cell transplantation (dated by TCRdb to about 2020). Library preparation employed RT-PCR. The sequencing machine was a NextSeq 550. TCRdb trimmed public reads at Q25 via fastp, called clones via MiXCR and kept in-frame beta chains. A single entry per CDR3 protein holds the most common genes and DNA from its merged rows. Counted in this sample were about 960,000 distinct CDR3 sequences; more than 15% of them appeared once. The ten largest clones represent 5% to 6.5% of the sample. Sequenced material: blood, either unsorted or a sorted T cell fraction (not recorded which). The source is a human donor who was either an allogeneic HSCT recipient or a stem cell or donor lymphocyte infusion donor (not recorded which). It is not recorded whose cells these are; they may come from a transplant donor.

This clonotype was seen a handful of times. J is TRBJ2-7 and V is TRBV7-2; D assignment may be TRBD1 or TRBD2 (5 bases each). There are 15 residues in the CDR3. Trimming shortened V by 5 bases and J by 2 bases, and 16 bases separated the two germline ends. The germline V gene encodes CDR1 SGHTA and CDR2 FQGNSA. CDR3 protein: CASSPRGVSAYEQYF. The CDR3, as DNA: TGTGCCAGCAGCCCGAGGGGTGTTTCTGCCTACGAGCAGTACTTC. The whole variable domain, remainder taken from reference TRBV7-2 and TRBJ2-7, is GAGVSQSPSNKVTEKGKDVELRCDPISGHTALYWYRQSLGQGLEFLIYFQGNSAPDKSGLPSDRFSAERTGGSVSTLTIQRTQQEDSAVYLCASSPRGVSAYEQYFGPGTRLTVT.

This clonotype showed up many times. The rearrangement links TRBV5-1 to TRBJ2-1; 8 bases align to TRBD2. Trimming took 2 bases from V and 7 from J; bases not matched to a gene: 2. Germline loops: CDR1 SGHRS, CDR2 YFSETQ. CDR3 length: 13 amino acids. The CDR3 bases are TGCGCCAGCAGCTTTGAGCGGGAGAATGAGCAGTTCTTC. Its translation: CASSFERENEQFF.

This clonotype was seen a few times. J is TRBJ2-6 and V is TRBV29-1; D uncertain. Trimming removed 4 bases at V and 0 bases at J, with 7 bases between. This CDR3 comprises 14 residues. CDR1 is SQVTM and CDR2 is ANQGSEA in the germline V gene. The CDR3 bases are TGCAGCGTTGCGGGCAGCTCTGGGGCCAACGTCCTGACTTTC. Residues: CSVAGSSGANVLTF.

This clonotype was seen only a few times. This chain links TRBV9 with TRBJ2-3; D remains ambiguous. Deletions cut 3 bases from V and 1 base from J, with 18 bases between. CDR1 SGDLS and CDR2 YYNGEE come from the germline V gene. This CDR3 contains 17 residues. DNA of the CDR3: TGTGCCAGCAGCGCCTGGGTCACTGACTGGGGCACAGATACGCAGTATTTT. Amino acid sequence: CASSAWVTDWGTDTQYF.

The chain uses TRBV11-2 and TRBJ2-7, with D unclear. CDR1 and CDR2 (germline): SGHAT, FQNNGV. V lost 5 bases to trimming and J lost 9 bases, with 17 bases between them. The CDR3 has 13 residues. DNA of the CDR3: TGTGCCAGCAGCGTAGTCGCGGTCCAAGTGCAGTACTTC. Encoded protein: CASSVVAVQVQYF.

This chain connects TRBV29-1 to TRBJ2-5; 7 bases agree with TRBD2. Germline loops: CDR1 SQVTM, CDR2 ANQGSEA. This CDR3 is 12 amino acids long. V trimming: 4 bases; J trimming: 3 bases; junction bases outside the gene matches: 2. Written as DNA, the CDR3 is TGCAGCGTTGCGGGGGGAAAAGAGACCCAGTACTTC. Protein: CSVAGGKETQYF. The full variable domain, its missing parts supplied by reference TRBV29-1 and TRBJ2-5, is SAVISQKPSRDICQRGTSLTIQCQVDSQVTMMFWYRQQPGQSLTLIATANQGSEATYESGFVIDKFPISRPNLTFSTLTVSNMSPEDSSIYLCSVAGGKETQYFGPGTRLLVL.